A selection of T cell receptor beta chains follows, all from one sample in a study of T cells after yellow fever vaccination. TCRdb passed the 5' RACE reads through MiXCR, listing each CDR3 protein once. Of approximately 180,000 distinct CDR3 sequences in the sample, 5.5% to 8% were seen once. The input for sequencing was CD4+ T cells sorted from PBMCs, taken on the day of the first yellow fever vaccination. The receptors were gathered from a man aged 18 to 30 who received the YFV17D yellow fever vaccine. CDR3s include the opening cysteine and the closing phenylalanine or tryptophan. The D gene is left open where the match is weak. Size is stated for part of the rows, as once, few or many counts, or as a class when the clone is expanded.

D,size,J,V,CDR3,DNA
NA,many,TRBJ2-5,TRBV6-5,CASSGHNQETQYF,TGTGCCAGCAGCGGGCATAACCAAGAGACCCAGTACTTC
NA,few,TRBJ2-3,TRBV28,CASSQDPGTQYF,TGTGCCAGCAGCCAAGACCCTGGTACGCAGTATTTT
NA,many,TRBJ1-1,TRBV18,CASKELNTEAFF,TGTGCCAGTAAGGAGCTGAACACTGAAGCTTTCTTT
NA,few,TRBJ2-4,TRBV7-6,CASSLEFLGIQYF,TGTGCCAGCAGCTTAGAGTTTTTGGGCATTCAGTACTTC
TRBD2,NA,TRBJ2-3,TRBV9,CASSVAVTSGGLDTQYF,TGTGCCAGCAGCGTAGCGGTGACTAGCGGGGGCCTCGATACGCAGTATTTT
TRBD1,many,TRBJ2-3,TRBV11-2,CASSSDRFTDTQYF,TGTGCCAGCAGCTCGGACAGGTTCACAGATACGCAGTATTTT
TRBD1,many,TRBJ2-7,TRBV3-1,CASKPWTGDEQYF,TGTGCCAGCAAACCCTGGACAGGGGACGAGCAGTACTTC
NA,many,TRBJ2-5,TRBV19,CASSTTDSQETQYF,TGTGCCAGTAGTACCACGGACAGCCAAGAGACCCAGTACTTC
NA,NA,TRBJ2-1,TRBV15,CATSRDMAYNEQFF,TGTGCCACCAGCAGAGATATGGCCTACAATGAGCAGTTCTTC
NA,few,TRBJ1-5,TRBV19,CASERIPYSNQPQHF,TGTGCCTCGGAGAGAATTCCTTATAGCAATCAGCCCCAGCATTTT
TRBD2,many,TRBJ2-1,TRBV7-9,CASSQTYGEGPYNEQFF,TGTGCCAGCAGTCAGACCTACGGGGAGGGGCCCTACAATGAGCAGTTCTTC
TRBD1,few,TRBJ1-2,TRBV7-8,CASSPGTGGVQGYTF,TGTGCCAGCAGCCCCGGGACAGGGGGCGTCCAAGGCTACACCTTC
NA,many,TRBJ2-3,TRBV21-1,CASSKVVQGGTKGTDTQYF,TGTGCCAGCAGCAAAGTTGTGCAGGGGGGGACGAAGGGCACAGATACGCAGTATTTT
NA,few,TRBJ2-2,TRBV7-2,CASYPGVNTGELFF,TGTGCCAGCTACCCCGGGGTGAACACCGGGGAGCTGTTTTTT
TRBD2,few,TRBJ2-3,TRBV19,CASRGPSGLTGDTQYF,TGTGCCAGTAGGGGTCCTAGCGGGCTAACGGGGGATACGCAGTATTTT